Below are 2 T cell receptor beta chains sequenced from a single sample in a study of blood T cell repertoires in COVID-19. Libraries were prepared by immunoSEQ multiplex PCR; TCRdb keeps only in-frame clonotypes and omits some of them. The table has under 150,000 clones, approximately 84% seen once; the top ten hold less than 4%. Sequenced input: peripheral blood. The receptor source for this set is a woman in her sixties with acute or convalescent COVID-19.

J is TRBJ1-2 and V is TRBV10-3; TRBD1 matches 8 bases. V trimming: 2 bases; J trimming: 5 bases; junction bases outside the gene matches: 10. The length of the CDR3 is 16 residues. CDR1 is ENHRY, CDR2 SYGVKD, per germline. In nucleotides, the CDR3 is TGTGCCATCAGTGAGGGGATGACAGGGGTGTTGTATGGCTACACCTTC. Protein sequence: CAISEGMTGVLYGYTF.

The gene calls are TRBV6-6 and TRBJ1-3, with TRBD1 as a possible D gene (6 bases). CDR1 MNHNY and CDR2 SVGAGI come from the germline V gene (reference sequence). V lost 7 bases and J 4 bases, leaving 11 bases between the germline ends. The CDR3 runs to 13 residues. The CDR3 loop reads CASTPTGGNTIYF. Here the CDR3 DNA reads TGTGCCAGCACTCCCACAGGGGGAAACACCATATATTTT.